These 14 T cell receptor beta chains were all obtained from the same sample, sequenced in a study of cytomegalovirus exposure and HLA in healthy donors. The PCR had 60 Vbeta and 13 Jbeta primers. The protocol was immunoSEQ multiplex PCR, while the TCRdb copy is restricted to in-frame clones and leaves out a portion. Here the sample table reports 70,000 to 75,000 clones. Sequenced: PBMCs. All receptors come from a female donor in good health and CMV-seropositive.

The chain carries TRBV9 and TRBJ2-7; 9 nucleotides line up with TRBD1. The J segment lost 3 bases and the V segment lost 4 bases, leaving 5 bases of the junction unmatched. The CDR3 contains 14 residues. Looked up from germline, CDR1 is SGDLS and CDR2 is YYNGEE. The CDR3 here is CASSSSGQGYEQYF. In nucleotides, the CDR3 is TGTGCCAGCAGCTCCTCGGGACAGGGCTACGAGCAGTACTTC.

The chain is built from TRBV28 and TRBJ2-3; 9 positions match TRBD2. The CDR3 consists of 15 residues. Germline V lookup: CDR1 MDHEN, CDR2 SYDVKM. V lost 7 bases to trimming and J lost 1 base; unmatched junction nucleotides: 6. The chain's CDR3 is CASMVAGARTDTQYF. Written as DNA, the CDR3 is TGTGCCAGCATGGTAGCGGGAGCTCGCACAGATACGCAGTATTTT.

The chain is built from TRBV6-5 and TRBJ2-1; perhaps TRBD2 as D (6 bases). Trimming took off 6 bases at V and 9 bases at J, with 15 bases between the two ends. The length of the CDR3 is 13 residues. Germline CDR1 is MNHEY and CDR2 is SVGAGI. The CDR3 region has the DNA TGTGCCAGCAGCCGGGGACTGGCTATTGAGCAGTTCTTC. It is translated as CASSRGLAIEQFF.

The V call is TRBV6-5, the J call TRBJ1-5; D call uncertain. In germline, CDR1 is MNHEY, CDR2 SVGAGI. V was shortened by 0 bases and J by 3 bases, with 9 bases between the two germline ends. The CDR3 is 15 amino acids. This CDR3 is CASSYSSRVNQPQHF. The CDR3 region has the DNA TGTGCCAGCAGTTACTCTTCGAGGGTCAATCAGCCCCAGCATTTT.

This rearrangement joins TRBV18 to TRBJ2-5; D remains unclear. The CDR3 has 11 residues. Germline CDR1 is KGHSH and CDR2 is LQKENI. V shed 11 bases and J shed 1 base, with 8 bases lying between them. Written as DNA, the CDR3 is TGTGCCTCGGTGGTCCAAGAGACCCAGTACTTC. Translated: CASVVQETQYF.

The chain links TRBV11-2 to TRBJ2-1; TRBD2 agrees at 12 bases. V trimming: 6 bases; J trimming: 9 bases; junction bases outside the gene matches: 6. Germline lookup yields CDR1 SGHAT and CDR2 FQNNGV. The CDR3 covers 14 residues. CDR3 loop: CASRRLAGVFEQFF. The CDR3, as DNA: TGTGCCAGCAGGAGACTAGCGGGAGTGTTTGAGCAGTTCTTC.

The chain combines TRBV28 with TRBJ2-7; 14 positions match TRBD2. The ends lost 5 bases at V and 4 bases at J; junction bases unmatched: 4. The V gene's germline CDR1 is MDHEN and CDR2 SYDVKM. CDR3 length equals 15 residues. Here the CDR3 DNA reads TGTGCCAGCAGTCGGGGGACTAGCGGGAGTTACGAGCAGTACTTC. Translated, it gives CASSRGTSGSYEQYF.

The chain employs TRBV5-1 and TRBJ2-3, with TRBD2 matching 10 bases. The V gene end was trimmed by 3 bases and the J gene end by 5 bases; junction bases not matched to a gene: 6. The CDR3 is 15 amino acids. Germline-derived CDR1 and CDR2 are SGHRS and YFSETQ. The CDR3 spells CASSYGTSAQDTQYF. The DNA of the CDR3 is TGCGCCAGCAGCTACGGGACTAGCGCCCAAGATACGCAGTATTTT.

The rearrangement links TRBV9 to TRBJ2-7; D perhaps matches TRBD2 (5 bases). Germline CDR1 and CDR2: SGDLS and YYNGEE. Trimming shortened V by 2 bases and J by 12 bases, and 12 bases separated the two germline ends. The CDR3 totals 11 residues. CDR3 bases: TGTGCCAGCAGCGTCTTCTTAGAGGGGTACTTC. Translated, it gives CASSVFLEGYF.

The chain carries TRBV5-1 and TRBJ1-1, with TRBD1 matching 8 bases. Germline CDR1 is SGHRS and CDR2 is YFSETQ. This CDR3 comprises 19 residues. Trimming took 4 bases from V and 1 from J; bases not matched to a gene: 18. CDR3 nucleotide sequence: TGCGCCAGCAGCAAGGGGCAGGCAGGGGGCGGATTGTGGAACACTGAAGCTTTCTTT. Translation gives CASSKGQAGGGLWNTEAFF. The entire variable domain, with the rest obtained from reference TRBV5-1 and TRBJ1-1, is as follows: KAGVTQTPRYLIKTRGQQVTLSCSPISGHRSVSWYQQTPGQGLQFLFEYFSETQRNKGNFPGRFSGRQFSNSRSEMNVSTLELGDSALYLCASSKGQAGGGLWNTEAFFGQGTRLTVV.

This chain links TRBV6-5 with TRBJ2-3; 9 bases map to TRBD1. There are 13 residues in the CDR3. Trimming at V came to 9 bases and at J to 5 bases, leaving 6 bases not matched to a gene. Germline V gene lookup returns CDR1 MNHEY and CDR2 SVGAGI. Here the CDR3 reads CASTGGFGDTQYF. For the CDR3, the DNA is TGTGCCAGTACAGGGGGCTTTGGAGATACGCAGTATTTT.

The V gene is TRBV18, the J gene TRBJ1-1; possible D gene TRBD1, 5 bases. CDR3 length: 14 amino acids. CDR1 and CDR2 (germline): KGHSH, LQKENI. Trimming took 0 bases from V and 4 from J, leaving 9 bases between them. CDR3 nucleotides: TGTGCCAGCTCACCACCGGGGGGGGGCACTGAAGCTTTCTTT. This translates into CASSPPGGGTEAFF. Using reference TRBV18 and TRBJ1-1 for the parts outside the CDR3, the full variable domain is NAGVMQNPRHLVRRRGQEARLRCSPMKGHSHVYWYRQLPEEGLKFMVYLQKENIIDESGMPKERFSAEFPKEGPSILRIQQVVRGDSAAYFCASSPPGGGTEAFFGQGTRLTVV.

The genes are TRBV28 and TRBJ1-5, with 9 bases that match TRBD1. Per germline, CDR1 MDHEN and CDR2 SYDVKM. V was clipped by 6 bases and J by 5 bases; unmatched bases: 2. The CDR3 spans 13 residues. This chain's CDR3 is CASRGTGYQPQHF. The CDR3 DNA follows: TGTGCCAGCAGGGGGACAGGGTATCAGCCCCAGCATTTT.

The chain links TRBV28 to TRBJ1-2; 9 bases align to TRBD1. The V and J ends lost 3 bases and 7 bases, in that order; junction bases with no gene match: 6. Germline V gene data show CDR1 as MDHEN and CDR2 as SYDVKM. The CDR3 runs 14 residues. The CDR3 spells CASSFGGQGGGYTF. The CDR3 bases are TGTGCCAGCAGTTTTGGGGGACAGGGAGGTGGCTACACCTTC.